This T cell receptor (beta chain) derives from a study of CD8 T cells in Susac syndrome. Trimming pared 1 base from V and 6 bases from J, leaving 7 bases between. CDR3 size: 12 residues. The germline gives CDR1 SQVTM, CDR2 ANQGSEA. Reverse transcription of roughly 0.45 to 1 ug RNA used random hexamers. An immunoSEQ multiplex PCR amplified TCR beta CDR3 over 54 Vbeta and 13 Jbeta. TCRdb recomputed calls from the immunoSEQ multiplex PCR reads with MiXCR, one row per CDR3 protein. This table holds approximately 140,000 distinct CDR3 sequences, approximately 95% found once. Sequencing of TCR beta was performed on blood CD8+ and CD4+ T cells. This clonotype was found a few times.

This sequence originates from a human donor with multiple sclerosis. This chain links TRBV29-1 with TRBJ2-1; D not resolved. Sequencing was done on a sample of CD4+ T cells from PBMCs. Written as DNA, the CDR3 is TGCAGCGTTGAAGTTTCCGGCAATGAGCAGTTCTTC. Its protein product is CSVEVSGNEQFF.